This T cell receptor beta chain comes out of a study of blood T cell repertoires in COVID-19. Overall study: PBMCs, B-cell-depleted T cells, or T cells were the source of the cDNA or gDNA that made up the material.

Original data processing: Cell counts per sample came from amplifying reference gene primers. Here immunoSEQ multiplex PCR was the method, and the copy in TCRdb shows in-frame clones only, minus some. V, J and clone size are those of that table, while D and trimming were read from the DNA. This sample has about 240,000 clones, with around 86% found just once. As to this clone: Additional DNA sequences in this sample encode the identical CDR3.

The V gene's germline CDR1 is LNHDA and CDR2 SQIVND (reference sequence). The ends lost 6 bases at V and 4 bases at J; junction bases unmatched: 5. The CDR3 consists of 14 residues. This chain links TRBV19 with TRBJ2-1; TRBD2 agrees at 8 bases. The sequence was collected from a man aged 30 to 45 who had recovered from COVID-19. Sequenced: peripheral blood. CDR3 in amino acids: CASSLGGDYNEQFF. For the CDR3, the DNA is TGTGCCAGTAGCCTCGGGGGGGATTACAATGAGCAGTTCTTC. Variable domain in full (rest from reference TRBV19 and TRBJ2-1): DGGITQSPKYLFRKEGQNVTLSCEQNLNHDAMYWYRQDPGQGLRLIYYSQIVNDFQKGDIAEGYSVSREKKESFPLTVTSAQKNPTAFYLCASSLGGDYNEQFFGPGTRLTVL.